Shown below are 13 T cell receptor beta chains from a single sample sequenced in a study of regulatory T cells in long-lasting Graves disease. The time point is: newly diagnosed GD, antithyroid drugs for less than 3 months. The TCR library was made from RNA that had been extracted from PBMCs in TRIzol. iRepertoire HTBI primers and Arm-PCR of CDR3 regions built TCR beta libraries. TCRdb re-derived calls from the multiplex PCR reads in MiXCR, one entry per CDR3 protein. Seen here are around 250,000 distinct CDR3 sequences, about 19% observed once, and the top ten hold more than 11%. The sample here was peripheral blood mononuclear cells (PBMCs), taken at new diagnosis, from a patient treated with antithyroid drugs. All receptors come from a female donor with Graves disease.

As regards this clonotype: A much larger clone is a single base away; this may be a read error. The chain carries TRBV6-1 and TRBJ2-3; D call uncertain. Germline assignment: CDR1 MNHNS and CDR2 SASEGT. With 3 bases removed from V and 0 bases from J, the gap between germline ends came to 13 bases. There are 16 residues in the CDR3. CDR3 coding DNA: TGTGCCAGCAGTGACCCGGAAGACGTGAGCACAGATACGCAGTATTTT. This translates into CASSDPEDVSTDTQYF.

CDR3 nucleotides: TGTGCCAGCAGCTTGCGAGCAGCTAATTCACCCCTCCACTTT. Its translation: CASSLRAANSPLHF. The chain has TRBV5-4 and TRBJ1-6; D gene ambiguous. The CDR3 runs to 14 residues. In germline, CDR1 is SGHNT, CDR2 YYREEE (reference sequence). V gave up 1 base and J gave up 6 bases, with 8 bases separating them.

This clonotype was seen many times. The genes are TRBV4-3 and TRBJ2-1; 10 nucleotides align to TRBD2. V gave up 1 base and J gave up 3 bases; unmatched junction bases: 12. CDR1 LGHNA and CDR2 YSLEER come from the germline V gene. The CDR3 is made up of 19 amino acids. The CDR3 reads CASSQVHASGSPNYNEQFF. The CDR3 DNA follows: TGCGCCAGCAGCCAAGTACATGCTAGCGGGAGCCCCAACTACAATGAGCAGTTCTTC.

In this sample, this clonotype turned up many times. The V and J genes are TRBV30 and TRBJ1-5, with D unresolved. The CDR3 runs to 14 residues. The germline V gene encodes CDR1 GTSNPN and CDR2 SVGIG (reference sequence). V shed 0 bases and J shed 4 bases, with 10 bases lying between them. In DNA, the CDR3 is TGTGCCTGGAGTGTACGGGGTGGGAATCAGCCCCAGCATTTT. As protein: CAWSVRGGNQPQHF. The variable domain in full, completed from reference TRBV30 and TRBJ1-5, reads SQTIHQWPATLVQPVGSPLSLECTVEGTSNPNLYWYRQAAGRGLQLLFYSVGIGQISSEVPQNLSASRPQDRQFILSSKKLLLSDSGFYLCAWSVRGGNQPQHFGDGTRLSIL.

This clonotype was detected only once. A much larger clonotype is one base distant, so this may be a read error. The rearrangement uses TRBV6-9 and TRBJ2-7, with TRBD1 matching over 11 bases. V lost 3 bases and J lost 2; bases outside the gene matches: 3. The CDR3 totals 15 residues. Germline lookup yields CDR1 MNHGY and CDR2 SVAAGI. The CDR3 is CASSYPGQGAYEQYF. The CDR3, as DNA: TGTGCCAGCAGTTACCCGGGACAGGGGGCCTACGAGCAGTACTTC.

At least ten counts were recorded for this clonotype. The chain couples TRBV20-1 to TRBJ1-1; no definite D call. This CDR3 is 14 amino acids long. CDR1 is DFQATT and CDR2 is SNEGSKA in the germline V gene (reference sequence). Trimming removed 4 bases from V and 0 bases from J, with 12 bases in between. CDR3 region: CSANRENMNTEAFF. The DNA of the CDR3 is TGCAGTGCTAACCGGGAGAACATGAACACTGAAGCTTTCTTT.

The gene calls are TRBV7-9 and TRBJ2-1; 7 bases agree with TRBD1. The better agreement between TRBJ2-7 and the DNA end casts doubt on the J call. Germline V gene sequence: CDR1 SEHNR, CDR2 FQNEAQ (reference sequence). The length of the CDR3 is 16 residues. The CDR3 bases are TGTGCCAGCAGCTTAGTCGGGGACAGTGCCACCTACGAGCAGTACTTC. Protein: CASSLVGDSATYEQYF.

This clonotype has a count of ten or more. CDR3 region: CASSLEVGGRAPPDTQYF. CDR3 sequence (DNA): TGTGCCAGCAGCTTGGAGGTCGGCGGGAGGGCCCCCCCAGATACGCAGTATTTT. This chain connects TRBV7-9 to TRBJ2-3; 9 bases are a match to TRBD2. In germline, CDR1 is SEHNR, CDR2 FQNEAQ (reference sequence). The CDR3 runs to 18 residues. After removal of 3 bases from V and 4 bases from J, the junction contained 14 bases not matched to a gene.

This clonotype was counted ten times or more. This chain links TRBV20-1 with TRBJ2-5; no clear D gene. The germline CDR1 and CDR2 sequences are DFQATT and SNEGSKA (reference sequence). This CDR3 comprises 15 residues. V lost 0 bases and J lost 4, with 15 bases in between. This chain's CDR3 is CSARDILGALETQYF. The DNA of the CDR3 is TGCAGTGCTAGAGATATTTTGGGCGCCTTAGAGACCCAGTACTTC.

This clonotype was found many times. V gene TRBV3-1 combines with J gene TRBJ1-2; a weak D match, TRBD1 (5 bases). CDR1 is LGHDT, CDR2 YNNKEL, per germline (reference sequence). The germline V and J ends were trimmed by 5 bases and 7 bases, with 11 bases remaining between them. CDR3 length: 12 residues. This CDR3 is CASSARQRGYTF. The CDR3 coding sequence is TGTGCCAGCAGCGCACGACAGCGTGGCTACACCTTC.

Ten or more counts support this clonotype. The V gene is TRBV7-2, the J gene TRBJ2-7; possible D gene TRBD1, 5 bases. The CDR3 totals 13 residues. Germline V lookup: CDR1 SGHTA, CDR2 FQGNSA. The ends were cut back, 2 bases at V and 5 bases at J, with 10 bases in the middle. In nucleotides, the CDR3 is TGTGCCAGCAGCTTAAGGGGCGGCCACGAGCAGTACTTC. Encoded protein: CASSLRGGHEQYF.

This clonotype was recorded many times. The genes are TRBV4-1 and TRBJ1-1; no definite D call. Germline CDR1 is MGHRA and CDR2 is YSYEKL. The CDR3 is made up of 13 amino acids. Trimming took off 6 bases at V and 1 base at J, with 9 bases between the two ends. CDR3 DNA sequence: TGCGCCAGCAGTAAGGAGGGGAACACTGAAGCTTTCTTT. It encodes CASSKEGNTEAFF.

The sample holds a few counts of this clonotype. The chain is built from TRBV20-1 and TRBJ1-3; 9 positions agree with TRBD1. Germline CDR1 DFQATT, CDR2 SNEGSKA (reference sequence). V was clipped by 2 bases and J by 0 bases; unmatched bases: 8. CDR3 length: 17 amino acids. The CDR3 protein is CSARTGQGTNSGNTIYF. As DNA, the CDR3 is TGCAGTGCTAGAACCGGACAGGGGACGAACTCTGGAAACACCATATATTTT.